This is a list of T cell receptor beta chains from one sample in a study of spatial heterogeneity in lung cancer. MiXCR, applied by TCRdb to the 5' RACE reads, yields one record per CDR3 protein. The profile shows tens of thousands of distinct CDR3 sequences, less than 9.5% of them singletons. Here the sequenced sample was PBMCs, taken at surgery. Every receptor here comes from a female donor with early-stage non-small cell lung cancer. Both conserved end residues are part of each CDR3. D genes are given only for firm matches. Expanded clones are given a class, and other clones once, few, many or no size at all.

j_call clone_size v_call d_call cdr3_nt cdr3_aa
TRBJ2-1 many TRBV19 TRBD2 TGTGCCAGTAGTCCCCAGCGGGGTGCCTACAATGAGCAGTTCTTC CASSPQRGAYNEQFF
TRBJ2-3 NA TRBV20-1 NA TGCAGTGCCCTTAGCACAGATACGCAGTATTTT CSALSTDTQYF
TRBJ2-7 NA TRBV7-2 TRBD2 TGTGCCAGCAGCGGGGGACCAGCGGGGGAGCAGTACTTC CASSGGPAGEQYF
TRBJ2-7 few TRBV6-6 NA TGTGCCAGCAGAACCCCAGACTCCTACGAGCAGTACTTC CASRTPDSYEQYF
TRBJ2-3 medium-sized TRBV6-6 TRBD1 TGTGCCAGCAGTTACTATGAGGGGGCGGATACGCAGTATTTT CASSYYEGADTQYF
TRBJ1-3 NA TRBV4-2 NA TGTGCCAGCAGCCAAGGACTTGGACCCTCTGGAAACACCATATATTTT CASSQGLGPSGNTIYF
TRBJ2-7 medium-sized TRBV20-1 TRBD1 TGCAGTGCTAGAGCTTCCGGGACAGGGGTCGACGAGCAGTACTTC CSARASGTGVDEQYF
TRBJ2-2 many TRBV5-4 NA TGTGCCACGTACTTCCTATCCACCGGGGAGCTGTTTTTT CATYFLSTGELFF
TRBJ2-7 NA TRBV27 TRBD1 TGTGCCACCCGCAGGACTCACAGGGGGCGATACGAGCAGTACTTC CATRRTHRGRYEQYF
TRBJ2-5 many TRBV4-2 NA TGTGCCAGCAGCCAAGGCCTCCTTAGAGCGCAAGAGACCCAGTACTTC CASSQGLLRAQETQYF
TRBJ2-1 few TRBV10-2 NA TGCGCCAGCATAAACACCGGGACGAGAATTGAGCAGTTCTTC CASINTGTRIEQFF
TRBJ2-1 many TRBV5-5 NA TGTGCCAGCAGCTTGCGCGGTTACAATGAGCAGTTCTTC CASSLRGYNEQFF
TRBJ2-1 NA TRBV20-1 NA TGCAGTGCTCTAGGGGGGTCCTCCAACTACAATGAGCAGTTCTTC CSALGGSSNYNEQFF
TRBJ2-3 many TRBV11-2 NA TGTGCCAGCAGGGGGACGAGGGGTCGCACAGATACGCAGTATTTT CASRGTRGRTDTQYF
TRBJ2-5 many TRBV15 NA TGTGCCACCAGCAGAGTTCCCCTATGGGGAGAGACCCAGTACTTC CATSRVPLWGETQYF
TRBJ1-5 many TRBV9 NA TGTGCCAGCCCTCTGGGGATCAATCAGCCCCAGCATTTT CASPLGINQPQHF
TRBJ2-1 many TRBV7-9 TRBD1 TGTGCCAGCAGCCCTATACAGGGGGCGAAGCAGTTCTTC CASSPIQGAKQFF
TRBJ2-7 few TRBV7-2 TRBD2 TGTGCCAGCAGCTTACGGGGGGGCCAGGAGCAGTACTTC CASSLRGGQEQYF
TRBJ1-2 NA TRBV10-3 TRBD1 TGTGCCATCAGTGATGACAGGGGGTATGGCTACACCTTC CAISDDRGYGYTF
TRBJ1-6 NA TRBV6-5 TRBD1 TGTGCCAGCAGTTACCTCCCGGGACAGGGGGCCAATTCACCCCTCCACTTT CASSYLPGQGANSPLHF
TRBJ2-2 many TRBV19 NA TGTGCCAGTAGTATGGCTTCCGTCCCAGGGGAGCTGTTTTTT CASSMASVPGELFF
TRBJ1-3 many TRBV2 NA TGTGCCAGCAGTTATGGGCAGACTATCAGATCTGGAAACACCATATATTTT CASSYGQTIRSGNTIYF
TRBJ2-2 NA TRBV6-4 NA TGTGCCAGCAGTGAGGGGTTTTTCACCGGGGAGCTGTTTTTT CASSEGFFTGELFF
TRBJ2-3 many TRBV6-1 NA TGTGCCAGCAGTTCTCCCTCCTCCATAGCGACAGATACGCAGTATTTT CASSSPSSIATDTQYF
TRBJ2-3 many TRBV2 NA TGTGCCAGCAGCCCCGGGCGCGGTACGCAGTATTTT CASSPGRGTQYF
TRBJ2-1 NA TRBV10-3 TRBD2 TGTGCCATCAGTGAGTCAGGACTAGCGCGTGAGCAGTTCTTC CAISESGLAREQFF
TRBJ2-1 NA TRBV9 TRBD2 TGTGCCAGCAGCGTAGTATCTAGCGGGAAGGTTGAGCAGTTCTTC CASSVVSSGKVEQFF
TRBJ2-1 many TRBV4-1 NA TGCGCCAGCAGCCAAGAGTCGAGGGGTTCATACAATGAGCAGTTCTTC CASSQESRGSYNEQFF
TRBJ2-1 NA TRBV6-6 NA TGTGCCAGCAGTTACAGGGAGAGCTCCTACAATGAGCAGTTCTTC CASSYRESSYNEQFF
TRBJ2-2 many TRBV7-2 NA TGTGCCAGCAGCTTGGACCGAGCGGACACCGGGGAGCTGTTTTTT CASSLDRADTGELFF
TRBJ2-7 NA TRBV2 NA TGTGCCAGCAGTGCCGGGACAAATACCTACGAGCAGTACTTC CASSAGTNTYEQYF